Listed here is a single T cell receptor (beta chain). It lacks a known antigen. It has no much larger one-base neighbor in the sample; base qualities were not kept. Libraries were made using the immunoSEQ multiplex PCR assay. A mixture of 60 forward primers for TCR Vbeta segments and 13 reverse primers for TCR Jbeta segments was used in the multiplex PCR. The CDR3 region of rearranged TCR beta genes was amplified from genomic DNA with a multiplex PCR assay. The Illumina HiSeq System was used to sequence the amplified TCR beta libraries as 87-base-pair reads. As for how the authors treated the data: A later analysis tallied roughly 78 million unique TCR beta chains across the 666 repertoires, and about 12 million of those chains were shared by two or more donors. Raw reads were error-corrected and collapsed into unique sequences with a nearest-neighbor algorithm that merged closely related sequences to remove PCR and sequencing errors. CDR3 sequences were aligned to IMGT reference sequences to assign V, D and J gene segments. For a sequence to be retained, a match of at least six nucleotides to both a V gene segment and a J gene segment was required. A rearrangement was called productive if the CDR3 had no stop codons and remained in frame with V and J, and every other rearrangement was called non-productive. Following IMGT convention, CDR3 was defined as the stretch from the second conserved V-encoded cysteine to the conserved J-encoded phenylalanine. The earlier analysis of more than 450 of the donors excluded sequences that lacked an unambiguous match to a single V gene segment. An earlier analysis of several hundred of the donors called V segments functional above 56.7% productive rearrangements and segregating when the between-donor standard deviation exceeded 5%. A statistical classification framework was developed to diagnose cytomegalovirus status using the catalog of TCR beta chain sequences. V and J gene assignment, in a later analysis, came from comparing TCR nucleotide sequences with IMGT/GENE-DB human TR gene sequences. The TCRdist pipeline was used in a later analysis to assign CDR3 sequences and most-parsimonious VDJ recombination scenarios. In a later analysis, every TCR beta chain was defined by the combination of its CDR3 amino acid sequence and its V-gene family, and reads without a unique V-gene family were dropped. In a later analysis, some 600 highly shared, low-generation-probability nucleotide sequences were removed to address suspected cross-contamination and a sequencing artifact. In a later analysis, a clonal expansion index was calculated for each public chain from normalized within-repertoire ranks of inferred template counts. A later analysis computed generation probabilities with a VDJ recombination model fitted to out-of-frame rearrangements, and checked the results against IGoR. In a later analysis, hypergeometric tests were used to score TCR-TCR, TCR-HLA and TCR-CMV co-occurrence, with a repertoire-size bias correction applied to TCR pairs. To estimate false discovery rates, a later analysis permuted the HLA or CMV assignments 20 times. A later analysis grouped co-occurring TCRs with DBSCAN, adding TCRdist sequence similarity when clustering within HLA-allele-positive subsets. For co-occurrence clustering, repertoires with fewer than 30,000 or more than 120,000 public chains were excluded, along with roughly five repertoires with anomalous nucleotide sharing. In its TCRdb copy, this immuneACCESS table keeps in-frame sequences only and misses some clones. Where compared with another copy, unresolved V genes explain less than half of these, and the others have no known cause. V and J calls and clone size are given by that table; D and trimming were obtained from the DNA. The sample includes 140,000 or so clones, with roughly 10% observed a single time. Of the sample, approximately 2% falls within the top ten clones.

This specimen comes from a study of cytomegalovirus exposure and HLA in healthy donors listed by TCRdb under 2017. For context, the study as a whole: According to an earlier analysis of 587 of the donors, roughly 180 million T cells yielded 90 million to 130 million unique TCR beta sequences and approximately 280 Gb of sequence data. Approximately 310 gigabases of sequencing data and tens of millions of unique TCR sequences made up an early release that covered 500 to 650 HLA-typed donors. The genetic ancestry cluster associated with self-reported Caucasian donors included about 81% of the approximately 430 genotyped donors. The study aimed to test whether cataloging public T cell receptors could reveal signatures of past pathogen exposure. The study used immunosequencing to profile the T cell repertoires of several hundred subjects and linked those repertoires to cytomegalovirus serostatus. Besides the first cohort of hundreds of subjects, a separate validation cohort made up of roughly 120 different subjects was used. The study combined high-throughput TCR immunosequencing, statistical association of individual TCRs with disease status, and machine learning to predict cytomegalovirus infection status. A later analysis re-analyzed previously published TCR beta repertoires from approximately 700 donors and added high-resolution HLA genotyping to study TCR occurrence patterns. Rather than drawing on any new phenotypic data, the later analysis identified candidate immune exposures from TCR beta sequences and the way those sequences occurred across donors. An earlier analysis of fewer than 750 of the donors used high-throughput TCR beta sequencing to judge whether each TCR beta V gene segment behaved as functional or pseudogenic. Donor age, sex, ethnicity and CMV serostatus were compiled alongside the repertoire data. Genome-wide SNP genotypes for about three fifths of the 666 donors were used in a later genetic analysis, which treated that subset as a discovery cohort. Every discovery cohort repertoire had been produced on one sequencing platform. Class I and class II HLA loci were covered by the typing at four-digit resolution. The number of donors typed differed by locus, with 629-630 for A, B, C, DRB1 and DQB1, approximately 500 for DQA1, 600 to 610 for DPA1, and some 440 for DPB1. Roughly 5 DR-DQ haplotypes were treated as single units for association and clustering because of strong linkage in the cohort. Across around 400 genotyped donors of the cohort, an average of 235,054 unique TCR beta nucleotide sequences per donor were sequenced, and roughly a sixth of those sequences were non-productive. What the study reported, not specific to this receptor: A few of the identified cytomegalovirus-associated TCR beta chains were confirmed in vitro to be specific for cytomegalovirus antigens. Cytomegalovirus status was reported to be diagnosed by the classifier with high specificity and sensitivity in both the original and validation cohorts. A later analysis found that most CMV-associated TCR beta chains appeared HLA-restricted, with HLA associations seemingly driven largely by CMV exposure. In an earlier analysis of more than 500 of the donors, most TCR beta V segments appeared in productive rearrangements about 90% or about 30% of the time, broadly matching IMGT annotations. Presence/absence analyses assumed roughly uniform sequencing depth across donors, an assumption that may not hold. A group of highly shared sequence variants was considered likely to be a technical artifact of the sequencing pipeline. The earlier analysis of around 600 of the donors excluded roughly 17 rarely observed V segments, including chromosome 9 orphons, because counts were too low. In a later analysis, HLA-associated TCR beta chains showed more clonal expansion and lower generation probabilities than non-associated chains that were equally common. At a false discovery rate of 0.05, a later analysis linked 15,000 to 20,000 TCR beta sequences to specific HLA alleles. Linkage disequilibrium might explain the correlated functional status among segregating V segments, but an unknown experimental factor could not be excluded. In a later analysis, several top co-occurrence clusters were reported to appear linked to parvovirus B19, influenza, CMV and Epstein-Barr virus. While some public TCRs were present in many individuals, most TCR sequences turned up only very rarely across donors. For the cohort, immune exposure information was limited to CMV serostatus. Because HLA typing was missing for some donors at each locus, association tests included only the typed subset. Assigning TCR associations to individual alleles was difficult when HLA alleles, especially DR and DQ, strongly co-occurred. In a later analysis, TCR association rates were found to vary across HLA loci, with the most associated TCRs seen for DRB1 alleles and the fewest for HLA-C alleles. A later genetic analysis associated a missense DCLRE1C variant with V-gene and J-gene trimming of TCR beta chains, and an independent cohort replicated the association. The study gave a list of around 170 TCR beta chains associated with cytomegalovirus. This cohort had only TCR beta chains sequenced, and the lack of alpha or paired-chain data limited which features could be detected. The 87-base-pair reads could not distinguish some IMGT-functional V segments, including TRBV6-2 and TRBV6-3, so those segments were excluded. It was suggested by the authors that the approach could potentially be generalized to other disease states and immunological phenotypes. Compared with the 666-donor mean, donors in an Asian-associated ancestry cluster had fewer N-insertions in productive TCRs, according to a later genetic analysis. A further reported finding was that TCR beta sequences accurately predicted the HLA-A and HLA-B alleles for most subjects in the first cohort.

In total, about 650 healthy bone marrow donors made up the cohort. All cohort members were sampled while nominally healthy, although unrecorded immune exposures were likely present. The donor tested CMV seronegative and was one of the 352 seronegative cohort members. Every donor gave a peripheral blood sample, and the peripheral blood mononuclear cells from that sample were used for TCR beta sequencing. The Qiagen DNeasy Blood Extraction Kit was used to extract genomic DNA from the blood cell samples. Taken from cysteine to phenylalanine, the CDR3 has 15 residues. Only CDR3 DNA is held: 45 bases, read in frame from base 1. V and J lose 0 bases and 5 bases, and a span of 11 bases separates them. For CDR1 and CDR2, the germline V gene lists MNHEY and SVGAGI.

This TCR was sampled from a male donor in good health and CMV-seronegative. The rearranged chain carries TRBV6-5 and TRBJ2-1, with TRBD1 as a weak D call on 6 bases. The sequenced sample consisted of PBMCs. DNA sequence: TGTGCCAGCAGTTACTCATCGGGACATAACAATGAGCAGTTCTTC. It is translated as CASSYSSGHNNEQFF.